This T cell receptor beta chain was captured by sequencing in a study of OX40 agonist ivuxolimab in advanced cancers. Only in-frame clones appear in the TCRdb table, and some are missing; sequencing was by immunoSEQ multiplex PCR. The sample has roughly 20,000 clones; 83% are singletons. The CDR3 runs 14 residues. Germline CDR1 is LGHNA and CDR2 is YSLEER. The V gene lost 0 bases and the J gene lost 5 bases, with 10 bases spanning the gap. The input for sequencing was CD4+ or CD8+ T cells sorted from blood, taken in a trial of the OX40 agonist ivuxolimab. The TCR sequence derives from an adult with an advanced solid tumor such as melanoma, head and neck, liver or kidney cancer. This chain uses TRBV4-3 with TRBJ1-1; D is perhaps TRBD1 (6 bases). CDR3 amino acids: CASSQEGQGTEAFF. The CDR3 DNA sequence: TGCGCCAGCAGCCAAGAGGGCCAGGGGACTGAAGCTTTCTTT.